Below, 26 T cell receptor beta chains from the same sample are listed, as sequenced in a study of T cells in Graves' hyperthyroidism and ophthalmopathy. The CDR3 regions of TCR beta were amplified from RNA transcripts. When the TCR CDR3 underwent first-round RT-PCR, the HTBI primer set was used. TCRdb redid the calling of the multiplex PCR reads with MiXCR, one entry per CDR3 protein. This table has about 760,000 distinct CDR3 sequences, around a third appearing once. The source material was blood. Receptor source: a woman in her thirties or forties with Graves' hyperthyroidism.

The chain recombines TRBV7-2 with TRBJ1-2, with D perhaps TRBD1 (5 bases). Trimming took off 5 bases at V and 5 bases at J, with 18 bases between the two ends. Germline V gives CDR1 SGHTA, CDR2 FQGNSA. The CDR3 runs to 15 residues. This CDR3 reads CASSGGTGTVYGYTF. CDR3 nucleotides: TGTGCCAGCAGCGGGGGGACTGGGACGGTGTATGGCTACACCTTC.

In its sample, this clonotype was seen many times. This rearrangement joins TRBV7-6 to TRBJ2-5; 7 bases fit TRBD1. The V gene end was trimmed by 8 bases and the J gene end by 5 bases; junction bases not matched to a gene: 8. Germline V gene lookup returns CDR1 SGHVS and CDR2 FNYEAQ. The CDR3 is made up of 13 amino acids. CDR3 protein: CASFSQGVETQYF. DNA for the CDR3: TGTGCCAGCTTTTCTCAGGGGGTGGAGACCCAGTACTTC.

Note on this clonotype: This may stem from a read error, because a much larger clone lies one nucleotide away. The missing conserved phenylalanine or tryptophan at the end of this CDR3 makes a read error likely. This chain uses TRBV7-3 with TRBJ1-1, with D unresolved. The CDR3 totals 13 residues. Per germline, CDR1 SGHTA and CDR2 FQGTGA. Trimming removed 5 bases at V and 3 bases at J, with 10 bases between. The DNA for the CDR3 is TGTGCCAGCAGCACTAACTCATACACTGAAGCTTTCCTT. Its translation: CASSTNSYTEAFL.

The chain employs TRBV19 and TRBJ2-7, with D perhaps matching TRBD1 (7 bases). The CDR3 is made up of 14 amino acids. CDR1 and CDR2 (germline): LNHDA, SQIVND (reference sequence). The V end was cut by 5 bases, the J end by 6 bases, with 17 bases between. The DNA of the CDR3 is TGTGCCAGTAGTTCCCCAGGGGGGCGTTTCGAGCAGTACTTC. Protein sequence: CASSSPGGRFEQYF.

This clonotype came up a few times. The rearrangement uses TRBV7-6 and TRBJ1-6, with 7 positions matching TRBD1. The germline gives CDR1 SGHVS, CDR2 FNYEAQ. There are 16 residues in the CDR3. V shed 1 base and J 7 bases; nucleotides not matched to a gene: 7. The CDR3 loop is CASSLEQGLGNSPLHF. CDR3 bases: TGTGCCAGCAGCTTAGAACAGGGGCTGGGCAATTCACCCCTCCACTTT. Looking up the rest from reference TRBV7-6 and TRBJ1-6 gives the full variable domain: GAGVSQSPRYKVTKRGQDVALRCDPISGHVSLYWYRQALGQGPEFLTYFNYEAQQDKSGLPNDRFSAERPEGSISTLTIQRTEQRDSAMYRCASSLEQGLGNSPLHFGNGTRLTVT.

The J gene is TRBJ2-7, the V gene TRBV7-9, with TRBD1 as a possible D gene (6 bases). The J call may be in error: the DNA end matches TRBJ2-1 better. Germline V gene sequence: CDR1 SEHNR, CDR2 FQNEAQ (reference sequence). CDR3 length: 14 residues. CDR3 sequence (DNA): TGTGCCAGCAGCTTAACAGGGCGGGCCCATGAGCAGTTCTTC. This sequence encodes CASSLTGRAHEQFF.

This clonotype was counted once. The chain employs TRBV7-9 and TRBJ1-6, with 9 bases identical to TRBD1. Per germline, CDR1 SEHNR and CDR2 FQNEAQ (reference sequence). CDR3 length: 16 residues. Trimming took 5 bases from V and 11 from J; bases not matched to a gene: 13. CDR3 protein: CASSAYSTGGATPLHF. The CDR3, as DNA: TGTGCCAGCAGCGCCTACTCGACAGGGGGTGCGACACCCCTCCACTTT.

As regards this clonotype: Because the CDR3's place on the DNA is in doubt, the DNA is left out and the CDR3 is given as listed by TCRdb. The CDR3 sequence is CAISTQTTGTGSCFF. J is TRBJ2-2 and V is TRBV10-3; the table's D call, TRBD1, has no DNA check behind it. The CDR3 is 15 residues long, ends included. From germline, CDR1 is ENHRY and CDR2 SYGVKD.

This clonotype was counted a few times. This chain's CDR3 is CASSLVWAGGTPGELFF. For the CDR3, the DNA is TGTGCCAGCAGCTTAGTTTGGGCGGGAGGAACTCCCGGGGAGCTGTTTTTT. This rearrangement joins TRBV7-2 to TRBJ2-2; 8 bases agree with TRBD2. V shed 1 base and J 6 bases; nucleotides not matched to a gene: 10. Germline CDR1 and CDR2: SGHTA and FQGNSA. CDR3 length equals 17 residues.

This clonotype was seen repeatedly, ten times or more. The chain uses TRBV25-1 and TRBJ1-2, with 9 positions matching TRBD1. J lost 7 bases, V lost 4 bases, and 7 bases had no gene match. The CDR3 is 14 amino acids. CDR1 and CDR2 from the germline V gene are MGHDK and SYGVNS. The CDR3 reads CASSAFTGGAGYTF. The CDR3 nucleotides are TGTGCCAGCAGTGCCTTCACAGGGGGCGCTGGCTACACCTTC.

This clonotype was seen more than once but under ten times. The rearrangement links TRBV19 to TRBJ1-2; no definite D call. The CDR3 is made up of 15 amino acids. Germline V lookup: CDR1 LNHDA, CDR2 SQIVND (reference sequence). V was clipped by 8 bases and J by 4 bases, with 20 bases between them. The CDR3 DNA reads as TGTGCCAGTCAAAGGTATGGGAGGCCAGGCTATGGCTACACCTTC. Protein: CASQRYGRPGYGYTF.

The CDR3 DNA is TGTGCCAGCAGCTTCGATCAGGGGCCCTACTACGAGCAGTACTTC. Its protein product is CASSFDQGPYYEQYF. The V and J genes are TRBV7-2 and TRBJ2-7; a weak D match, TRBD1 (6 bases). The CDR3 loop spans 15 amino acids. Germline V gene sequence: CDR1 SGHTA, CDR2 FQGNSA. The V gene lost 3 bases and the J gene lost 3 bases, with 15 bases spanning the gap.

This chain links TRBV20-1 with TRBJ2-1; 9 bases match TRBD2. The CDR3 totals 16 residues. Trimming removed 3 bases from V and 5 bases from J; junction bases left unmatched: 11. CDR1 and CDR2 from the germline V gene are DFQATT and SNEGSKA (reference sequence). This chain's CDR3 is CSASRPSGIKNNEQFF. Written as DNA, the CDR3 is TGCAGTGCTAGTAGGCCTAGCGGGATAAAGAACAATGAGCAGTTCTTC.

This clonotype was observed a few times. The chain is built from TRBV20-1 and TRBJ1-2; the D gene is possibly TRBD1 (6 bases). The CDR3 is 15 residues long. Trimming took off 6 bases at V and 6 bases at J, with 23 bases between the two ends. CDR1 DFQATT and CDR2 SNEGSKA come from the germline V gene (reference sequence). CDR3 protein: CSAIEGGPVGHGYTF. The CDR3 DNA is TGCAGTGCAATCGAGGGGGGCCCTGTTGGGCATGGCTACACCTTC.

This clonotype came up a few times. One end of the junction varies from germline; a read error may be responsible. The chain has TRBV10-3 and TRBJ1-2; D uncertain. Germline CDR1 and CDR2: ENHRY and SYGVKD. The length of the CDR3 is 17 residues. The CDR3 region has the DNA TGTGCCAGCAGTCAGTCCTTCGGTGTTGCGAGGGAATACGGCTACACCTTC. Protein product: CASSQSFGVAREYGYTF.

This sequence joins TRBV2 and TRBJ2-7; 9 positions agree with TRBD2. From germline, CDR1 is SNHLY and CDR2 FYNNEI. With V trimmed by 7 bases and J by 7 bases, 14 bases remained unmatched. CDR3 length: 15 residues. The CDR3 coding sequence is TGTGCCAGCACTAATAGCGGGAGCTCCTACAATGAGCAGTACTTC. Its translation: CASTNSGSSYNEQYF.

This clonotype was recorded many times. This chain connects TRBV12-3 or TRBV12-4 to TRBJ1-6, with 7 bases fitting TRBD1. The CDR3 contains 14 residues. J was trimmed by 7 bases and V by 5 bases; bases with no gene match: 5. This chain's CDR3 is CASSVTGWNSPLHF. For the CDR3, the DNA is TGTGCCAGCAGTGTGACAGGGTGGAATTCACCCCTCCACTTT.

On this clonotype: A much larger clone lies one base from this, so it may be a read error. V gene TRBV7-2 combines with J gene TRBJ2-5; D may correspond to TRBD1 or TRBD2 (5 bases each). The CDR3 totals 15 residues. CDR1 SGHTA and CDR2 FQGNSA come from the germline V gene. This CDR3 is CAGSFRAGSQETQYF. The CDR3, as DNA: TGTGCCGGCAGCTTCAGGGCGGGCTCCCAAGAGACCCAGTACTTC.

This clonotype occurred once. Since the CDR3 does not end with the conserved phenylalanine or tryptophan, this likely comes from a read error. The DNA is omitted, as the CDR3 cannot be located on it reliably, and the CDR3 follows TCRdb's listing. This chain uses TRBV7-2 with TRBJ1-5; the tabulated D call, TRBD1, remains unverified against the DNA. Germline lookup yields CDR1 SGHTA and CDR2 FQGNSA. The CDR3 spans 9 residues, counting both ends. The CDR3 sequence: CASSLGQPQ.

This clonotype was recorded at least ten times. The V gene is TRBV12-3 or TRBV12-4, the J gene TRBJ1-2; TRBD1 agrees at 7 bases. Germline trimming cut 6 bases from V and 2 bases from J; bases unmatched to any gene: 15. This CDR3 region has 17 residues. The CDR3, as DNA: TGTGCCAGCAGCCCGCCGAAGGGACAGACGAACAACTATGGCTACACCTTC. Translated: CASSPPKGQTNNYGYTF.

This clonotype was picked up many times. The V call is TRBV19, the J call TRBJ2-6; possible D gene TRBD2, 5 bases. The CDR3 runs to 16 residues. CDR1 is LNHDA, CDR2 SQIVND, per germline (reference sequence). The V end lost 4 bases, the J end lost 3 bases, and 13 bases lay between the germline ends. The CDR3 loop is CASSRMTGYGANVLTF. CDR3 nucleotide sequence: TGTGCCAGTAGTAGAATGACGGGATATGGGGCCAACGTCCTGACTTTC. Based on the CDR3 plus reference TRBV19 and TRBJ2-6, the full variable domain is DGGITQSPKYLFRKEGQNVTLSCEQNLNHDAMYWYRQDPGQGLRLIYYSQIVNDFQKGDIAEGYSVSREKKESFPLTVTSAQKNPTAFYLCASSRMTGYGANVLTFGAGSRLTVL.

The chain recombines TRBV7-9 with TRBJ1-2; unclear D gene. Germline V gene lookup returns CDR1 SEHNR and CDR2 FQNEAQ (reference sequence). Trimming cost V 5 bases and J 4 bases, with 11 bases left between them. The CDR3 runs to 13 residues. The DNA for the CDR3 is TGTGCCAGCAGCGAAAGTAGTATCTATGGCTACACCTTC. It codes for CASSESSIYGYTF.

A note on this clonotype: The junction departs from the called germline gene at one end, perhaps through a read error. CDR3 residues: CASSLELAGGPGGEPFF. Written as DNA, the CDR3 is TGTGCCAGCAGCTTGGAGCTAGCGGGAGGCCCCGGCGGGGAGCCGTTTTTT. V is TRBV5-6 and J is TRBJ2-2; TRBD2 matches 11 bases. This CDR3 has 17 amino acids. CDR1 is SGHDT and CDR2 is YYEEEE in the germline V gene.

This clonotype was recorded once. The germline gene is not matched at one end of the junction; a read error may be the cause. The chain combines TRBV10-3 with TRBJ2-7, with 10 bases lining up with TRBD1. Germline lookup yields CDR1 ENHRY and CDR2 SYGVKD. This CDR3 has 16 amino acids. The DNA for the CDR3 is TGTGCCAGCAGTTTAGCCCGGACAGGGGGGTCCTACGAGCAGTACTTC. This translates into CASSLARTGGSYEQYF.

This chain connects TRBV10-3 to TRBJ1-2; 12 nucleotides line up with TRBD1. In germline, CDR1 is ENHRY, CDR2 SYGVKD. The V segment lost 6 bases and the J segment 3 bases; nucleotides outside the gene matches: 5. The CDR3 is 15 residues long. The CDR3: CAIRGTGGMDYGYTF. CDR3 sequence (DNA): TGTGCCATCAGAGGGACAGGGGGCATGGACTATGGCTACACCTTC.

This clonotype was detected a few times. The rearrangement joins TRBV10-3 to TRBJ2-7; possible D gene TRBD2, 6 bases. Deletions cut 10 bases from V and 3 bases from J, with 28 bases between. This CDR3 has 17 amino acids. The germline gives CDR1 ENHRY, CDR2 SYGVKD. The CDR3 here is CANGRGEIGRGFYEQYF. CDR3 DNA: TGTGCCAACGGCCGAGGCGAGATAGGGCGGGGCTTCTACGAGCAGTACTTC.